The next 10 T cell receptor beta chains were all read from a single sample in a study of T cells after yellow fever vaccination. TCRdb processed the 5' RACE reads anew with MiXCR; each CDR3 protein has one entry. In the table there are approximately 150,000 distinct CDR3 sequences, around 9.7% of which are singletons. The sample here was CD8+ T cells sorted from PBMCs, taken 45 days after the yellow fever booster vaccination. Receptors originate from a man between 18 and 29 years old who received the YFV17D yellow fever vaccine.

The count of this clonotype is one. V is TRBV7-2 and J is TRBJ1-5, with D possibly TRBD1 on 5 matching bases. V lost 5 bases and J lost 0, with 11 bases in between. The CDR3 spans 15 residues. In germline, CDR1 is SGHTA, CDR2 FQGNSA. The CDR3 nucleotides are TGTGCCAGCAGCGGGACGGGGTATAGCAATCAGCCCCAGCATTTT. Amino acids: CASSGTGYSNQPQHF.

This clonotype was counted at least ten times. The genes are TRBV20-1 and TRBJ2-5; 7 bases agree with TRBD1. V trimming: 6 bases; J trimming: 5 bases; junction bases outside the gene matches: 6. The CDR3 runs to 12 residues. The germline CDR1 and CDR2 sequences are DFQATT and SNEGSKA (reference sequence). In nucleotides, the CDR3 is TGCAGTGCCCTGGGACAGATGGAGACCCAGTACTTC. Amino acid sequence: CSALGQMETQYF.

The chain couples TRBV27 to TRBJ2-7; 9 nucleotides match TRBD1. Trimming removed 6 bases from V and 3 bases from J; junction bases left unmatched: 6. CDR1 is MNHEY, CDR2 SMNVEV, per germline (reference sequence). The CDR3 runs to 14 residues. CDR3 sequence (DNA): TGTGCCAGCAGCGGGACAGGGAAGTACTACGAGCAGTACGTC. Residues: CASSGTGKYYEQYV.

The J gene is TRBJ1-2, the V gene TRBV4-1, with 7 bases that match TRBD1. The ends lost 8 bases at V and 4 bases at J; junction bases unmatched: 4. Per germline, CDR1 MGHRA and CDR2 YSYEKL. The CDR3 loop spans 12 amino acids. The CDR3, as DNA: TGCGCCAGCTCGGGGGACAGCTATGGCTACACCTTC. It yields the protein CASSGDSYGYTF.

CDR3 residues: CASSYLRGGLIEQFF. The CDR3 DNA is TGTGCCAGCAGTTACCTCCGGGGGGGCCTCATTGAGCAGTTCTTC. The chain couples TRBV27 to TRBJ2-1, with TRBD2 matching 8 bases. The CDR3 loop spans 15 amino acids. The V gene's germline CDR1 is MNHEY and CDR2 SMNVEV (reference sequence). Germline trimming cut 4 bases from V and 9 bases from J; bases unmatched to any gene: 11.

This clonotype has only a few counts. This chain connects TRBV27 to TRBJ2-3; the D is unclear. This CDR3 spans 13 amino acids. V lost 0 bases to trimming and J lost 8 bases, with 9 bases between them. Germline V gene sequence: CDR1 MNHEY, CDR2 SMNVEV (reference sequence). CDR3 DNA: TGTGCCAGCAGTTTATCCGCTAGAGGTACGCAGTATTTT. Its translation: CASSLSARGTQYF.

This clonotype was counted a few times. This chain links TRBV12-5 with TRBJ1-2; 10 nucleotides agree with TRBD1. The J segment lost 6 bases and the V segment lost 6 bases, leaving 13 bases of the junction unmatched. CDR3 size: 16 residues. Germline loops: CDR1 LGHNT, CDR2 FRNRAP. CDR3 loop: CASGLGQGEKLDGYTF. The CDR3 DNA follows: TGTGCTAGTGGCCTTGGACAGGGGGAGAAGTTGGATGGCTACACCTTC.

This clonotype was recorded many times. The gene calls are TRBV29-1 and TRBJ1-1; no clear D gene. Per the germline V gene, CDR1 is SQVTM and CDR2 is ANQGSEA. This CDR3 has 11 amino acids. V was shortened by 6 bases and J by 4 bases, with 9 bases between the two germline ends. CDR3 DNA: TGCAGCGTGGTTAGAGGCACTGAAGCTTTCTTT. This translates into CSVVRGTEAFF.

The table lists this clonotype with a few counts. In DNA form, the CDR3 reads TGCGCCAGCAGCTTGGTCGGGACAGGGCAAACTGGGGCCAACGTCCTGACTTTC. Its translation: CASSLVGTGQTGANVLTF. The chain joins TRBV5-1 to TRBJ2-6; 9 bases agree with TRBD1. This CDR3 is built from 18 residues. The V gene's germline CDR1 is SGHRS and CDR2 YFSETQ. V lost 0 bases and J lost 2; bases outside the gene matches: 6. Full variable domain (remainder filled in from reference TRBV5-1 and TRBJ2-6): KAGVTQTPRYLIKTRGQQVTLSCSPISGHRSVSWYQQTPGQGLQFLFEYFSETQRNKGNFPGRFSGRQFSNSRSEMNVSTLELGDSALYLCASSLVGTGQTGANVLTFGAGSRLTVL.

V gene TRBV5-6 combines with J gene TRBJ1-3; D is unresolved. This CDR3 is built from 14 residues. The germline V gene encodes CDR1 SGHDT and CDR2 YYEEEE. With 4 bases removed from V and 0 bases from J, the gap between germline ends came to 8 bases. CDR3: CASSPQDSGNTIYF. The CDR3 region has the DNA TGTGCCAGCAGCCCCCAGGACTCTGGAAACACCATATATTTT.